The clone carrying this T cell receptor beta chain was found many times. No antigen is known for it. TCRdb used MiXCR to reprocess the reads, holding one entry per CDR3 protein. The table includes more than 500,000 distinct CDR3 sequences, 15% to 20% detected once. These data are taken from a study of T cell repertoires in cytomegalovirus infection. The overall study: It can be stated that public TCR beta signatures indicated CMV infection as well as a matching HLA type. Study-level findings and limits: Predominance within the ex vivo response was attributable to HLA-C-restricted CMV-specific TCR beta clonotypes. Public TCR beta family frequency separated CMV-and-HLA carriers, including in an independent cohort.

Trimming took off 7 bases at V and 0 bases at J, with 13 bases between the two ends. This CDR3 region has 15 residues. The clonotype was recovered from a human donor in good health (CMV status not recorded). Some clones in this sample may be carry-over from other donors' samples. The chain joins TRBV12-3 or TRBV12-4 to TRBJ1-5; perhaps TRBD1 as D (5 bases). Input material: CD8+ T cells from PBMCs. CDR3 in amino acids: CASTQGDYSNQPQHF. For the CDR3, the DNA is TGTGCCAGCACCCAGGGAGACTATAGCAATCAGCCCCAGCATTTT.